In its sample, the clone carrying this T cell receptor beta chain was seen many times. This entry belongs to a study of T cells after yellow fever vaccination. Study information: SMART-Seq v4 Ultra Low Input prepared the low-cell-number fractions.

TCRdb processed the 5' RACE reads anew with MiXCR; each CDR3 protein has one entry. The sample shows approximately 550,000 distinct CDR3 sequences, about 14% of them seen only once. Germline lookup yields CDR1 SGHRS and CDR2 YFSETQ. The CDR3 runs 15 residues. The V and J ends lost 6 bases and 6 bases respectively, with 19 bases between them. The input for sequencing was PBMCs, taken on the day of the yellow fever booster vaccination. The TCR sequence derives from a man aged 25-45 years who received the YFV17D yellow fever vaccine. J is TRBJ2-1 and V is TRBV5-1; D assignment may be TRBD1 or TRBD2 (6 bases each). CDR3 sequence (DNA): TGCGCCAGCATCCACTATGGGGGGCTTGGCAATGAGCAGTTCTTC. As protein: CASIHYGGLGNEQFF. The full variable domain, its missing parts supplied by reference TRBV5-1 and TRBJ2-1, is KAGVTQTPRYLIKTRGQQVTLSCSPISGHRSVSWYQQTPGQGLQFLFEYFSETQRNKGNFPGRFSGRQFSNSRSEMNVSTLELGDSALYLCASIHYGGLGNEQFFGPGTRLTVL.